This note documents a single T cell receptor beta chain sequence. Its cognate antigen has yet to be identified. Given the absence of the conserved phenylalanine or tryptophan at the CDR3 end, a read error is likely. No treatment had been received by any patient before thyroid surgery. Using T-cell receptor beta sequencing, the researchers looked back retrospectively at clinical samples from patients, gathered between about 2012 and 2018. Receptors were amplified or captured by PCR. The listed sequencing device is Illumina HiSeq 4000. The TCR beta-chain CDR3 region of each patient was profiled by high-throughput sequencing. The study's processing was this. A classifier to discriminate distant-metastatic papillary thyroid cancer patients was built from CDR3 differences across clinicopathological groups. The Shannon index was used to assess repertoire diversity, and the Morisita-Horn index was used to assess tumor-blood repertoire similarity. The raw public reads went through TCRdb reprocessing: fastp at Q25, MiXCR clone calling, in-frame beta chains kept. The V and J calls and clone size are TCRdb's, not the authors'. Counted in this sample were approximately 20,000 clones; 22% of them appeared once. The top ten constitute 8% to 13% of the sample.

V loses 5 bases, J loses 6 bases, and the germline ends lie 11 bases apart. The germline V gene encodes CDR1 SGHNT and CDR2 YENEEA. A total of 12 residues make up the CDR3, ends included. Of all the DNA, just the CDR3 is kept, 36 bases in frame from base 1. This entry comes from a study of metastatic and nonmetastatic thyroid tumors (dated by TCRdb to 2019 to 2021). Study-level background: Repertoires from peripheral blood and from tumor or nodule tissue samples of malignant and benign thyroid patients were compared. General study outcomes and caveats: In both blood and tumor samples, TCR beta diversity was reported to be significantly higher in malignant tumors than in benign nodules.

Specimen: tumor tissue. This chain is built from TRBV11-3 and TRBJ2-7; the D gene is perhaps TRBD1, from 5 matching bases. The receptor was isolated from a male donor with papillary thyroid cancer or a benign thyroid nodule (not recorded which). Some clones in this sample may be carry-over from other donors' samples. The CDR3 region has the sequence CASSLGHSEQYL. The DNA sequence is as follows: TGTGCCAGCAGCCTCGGACACTCCGAGCAGTACTTG.